Detailed here is one TCR beta chain. Antigen unknown. Time point given: newly diagnosed GD, antithyroid drugs for less than 3 months. RNA from PBMCs was the source of the TCR library. This entry belongs to a study of regulatory T cells in long-lasting Graves disease. Points from the study as a whole: Persistent Graves' patients had lower TCR diversity than newly diagnosed ones.

Germline-derived CDR1 and CDR2 are MNHNS and SASEGT. V was shortened by 8 bases and J by 2 bases, with 20 bases between the two germline ends. This CDR3 region has 16 residues. Sequencing libraries for TCR beta were prepared with iRepertoire HTBI primers and Arm-PCR of CDR3 regions. Using its own MiXCR run on the multiplex PCR reads, TCRdb lists one record per CDR3 protein. This table holds hundreds of thousands of distinct CDR3 sequences, approximately 16% found once. This same sample was also part of a study on T cells in Graves' hyperthyroidism and ophthalmopathy. This second study says: From stable hyperthyroidism, ophthalmopathy was set apart by a 13 V-J model.

The TCR sequence derives from a woman aged 35-65 years with Graves disease. Specimen: peripheral blood mononuclear cells (PBMCs), collected at new diagnosis, from a patient treated with antithyroid drugs. V is TRBV6-1 and J is TRBJ2-3; tentatively, D is TRBD2 (6 bases). CDR3 region: CASENMEGISTDTQYF. CDR3 sequence (DNA): TGTGCCAGCGAAAACATGGAGGGGATTTCCACAGATACGCAGTATTTT.